This T cell receptor (beta chain) originates from a study of response to subunit inactivated influenza vaccine (dated by TCRdb to 2016 to 2019). For context, the study as a whole: To follow how T cells responded to a trivalent subunit inactivated influenza vaccine, the researchers relied on deep quantitative profiling of the T cell receptor repertoire.

This clonotype has only a few counts. There is no known antigen for this receptor. No base qualities exist here, and no much larger clone lies one base off it. From a lookup of the germline V gene, CDR1 and CDR2 are SGHTA and FQGTGA. Trimming accounts for 4 bases at V and 2 bases at J, while the number of junction bases matched to no gene is 5. The cysteine opens and the phenylalanine closes a CDR3 of 15 amino acids. Only CDR3 DNA remains: 45 bases, in frame from the first base. Libraries came from RT-PCR. TCRdb lists the instrument as Illumina HiSeq 2500. The raw public data were reprocessed by TCRdb itself: fastp quality trimming at Q25, MiXCR clonotype calling, in-frame beta chains only. Identical CDR3 protein sequences are pooled into one entry, listed with their most common genes and DNA. Present in this sample are 300,000 to 350,000 distinct CDR3 sequences, just over 20% of which were seen just once. The top ten clones comprise roughly 10% of the sample.

Study-wide findings and limitations: The authors proposed that each seasonal influenza vaccination may bring in only a limited number of new T cells.

The sequence was obtained from a man aged 45-69 years who received an inactivated influenza vaccine. Donor details come from another sample of the same person, matched by shared clones. The chain couples TRBV7-3 to TRBJ2-5; TRBD2 lines up with 9 middle nucleotides. The sequencing used PBMCs from blood, collected about 20 months after vaccination. The bases read TGTGCCAGCAGCTCCGGGACTAGCAAGCAAGAGACCCAGTACTTC. Its translation is CASSSGTSKQETQYF.